This T cell receptor beta chain was captured in a study of beta chain features in type 1 diabetes. Study-level background: All of the samples together had approximately 99 million sorted cells examined.

By way of CD45RO/CCR7/CD25/CD127/CD95/CD27, the CD4+ regulatory, stem cell-like memory, central memory and naive cells were sorted. General observations from the study: At VDJ recombination sites, type 1 diabetes patients had fewer insertions and more deleted nucleotides. Patients with Type 1 diabetes showed moderately but significantly shorter TCRB CDR3s in all four CD4+ subsets.

Since all of the isolated RNA was reverse transcribed, expressed TCRB transcripts were what got sequenced. Assay: immunoSEQ multiplex PCR; the TCRdb copy retains only in-frame clones and omits some. The sample consists of under 300,000 clones, 7.5% to 9.5% of them appearing once. This clone was counted between two and nine times. Its specificity is not known. Losses at the gene ends were 4 bases for V and 4 bases for J; bases not matched to a gene: 19. The CDR3 has 19 residues. Per germline, CDR1 SGHTA and CDR2 FQGNSA. The chain links TRBV7-2 to TRBJ2-3; the match to TRBD2 covers 8 bases. Input material: central memory CD4+ T cells from blood. The clonotype originates from a woman aged 18-29 years in good health. The DNA of the CDR3 is TGTGCCAGCAGCTCACAGTCGTGGGGTAGCGGGATTAGTTCAGATACGCAGTATTTT. Translating gives CASSSQSWGSGISSDTQYF.